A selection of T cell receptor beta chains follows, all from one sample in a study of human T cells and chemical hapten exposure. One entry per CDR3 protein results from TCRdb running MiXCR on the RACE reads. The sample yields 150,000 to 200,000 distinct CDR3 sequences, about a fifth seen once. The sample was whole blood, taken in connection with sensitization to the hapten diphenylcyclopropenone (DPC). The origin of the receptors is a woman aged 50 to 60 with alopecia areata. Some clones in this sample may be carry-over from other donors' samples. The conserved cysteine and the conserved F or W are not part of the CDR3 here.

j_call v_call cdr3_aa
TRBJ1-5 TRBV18 ASSDRDRYQPQH
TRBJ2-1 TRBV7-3 ASSLIPTSGGSYNEQF
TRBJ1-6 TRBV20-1 SARDPQTYNSPLH
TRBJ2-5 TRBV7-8 ASSPLGLAQETQY
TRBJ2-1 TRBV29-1 SVGHLSGRVGNEQF
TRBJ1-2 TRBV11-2 ASSFRGGYT
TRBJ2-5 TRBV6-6 ASSTHYRYQETQY
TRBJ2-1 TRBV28 ASSPPGQYHGEQF
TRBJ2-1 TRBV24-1 ATSEFLAGGYNEQF
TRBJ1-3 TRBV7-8 ASSLSSPGQVAGNTIY
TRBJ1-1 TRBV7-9 ASSLQGFTEAF
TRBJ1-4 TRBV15 ATSKGRLNEKLF
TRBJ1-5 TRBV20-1 SAYTLAQGNNQPQH
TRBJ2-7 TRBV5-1 ASSLESGQGPTGYEQY
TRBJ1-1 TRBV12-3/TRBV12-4 ASSPTGTANTEAF
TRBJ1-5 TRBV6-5 ASSNWGGEGPQH
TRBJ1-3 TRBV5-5 ASSLGVVLSGNTIY
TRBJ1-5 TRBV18 ASSPTGAGNQPQH
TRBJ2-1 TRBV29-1 SVDPGGGSYNEQF
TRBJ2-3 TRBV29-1 SVDSGAPDTQY
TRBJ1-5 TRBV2 ASSEAGSSNQPQH
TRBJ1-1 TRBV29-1 SVGRTNTEAF
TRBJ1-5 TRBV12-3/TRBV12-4 ASSPGAGQPQH
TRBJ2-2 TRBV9 ASSVRPMGELF
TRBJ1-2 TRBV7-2 ASSSSNTFNGYT
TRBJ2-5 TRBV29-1 SLLPGVEKTQY
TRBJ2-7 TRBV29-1 SARLVREQY
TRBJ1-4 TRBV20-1 SARDAVAASNEKLF